The rows below give T cell receptor beta chains drawn from one sample of a study of blood T cell repertoires in COVID-19. TCRdb's copy holds only in-frame clones and misses some; the assay was immunoSEQ multiplex PCR. The table lists fewer than 500,000 clones, approximately 90% of them singletons. Sequenced: peripheral blood. All receptors come from a woman in her thirties with active or convalescent COVID-19. The conserved cysteine and the conserved F or W are not part of the CDR3 here. D genes are given only for firm matches. Not every row has a clone size; where given, it reads once, few, many or a size class.

D gene	clone size	V gene	J gene	CDR3 protein
.	.	TRBV7-2	TRBJ1-1	ASSPSGGGIGTEAF
TRBD1	once	TRBV6-1	TRBJ1-3	ASRQGSGNTIY
TRBD2	.	TRBV15	TRBJ2-3	ATSKSGSNLATQY
.	.	TRBV7-2	TRBJ2-6	ASSLVESGANVLT
.	once	TRBV5-6	TRBJ2-3	ASSLGTETDTQY
.	.	TRBV27	TRBJ1-1	ASRRDGGRAEAF
TRBD2	.	TRBV27	TRBJ2-3	ASRNLAGGDTQY
TRBD2	.	TRBV6-5	TRBJ2-3	AARGSTDTQY
TRBD2	.	TRBV3-1/TRBV3-2	TRBJ2-5	ASRQRGGAGETQY
.	.	TRBV5-6	TRBJ1-3	ASSDPGGAVDGNTIY
.	.	TRBV27	TRBJ2-1	ASSLGASGGEQF
.	.	TRBV19	TRBJ2-3	ASSPDRSTDTQY
TRBD1	.	TRBV5-1	TRBJ1-1	ASSPGQGATEAF
TRBD1	.	TRBV7-9	TRBJ1-2	ASSLVGQGAEGYT
TRBD1	.	TRBV27	TRBJ2-1	ASQRDRVLNEQF
TRBD1	.	TRBV6-5	TRBJ2-7	ASRGTATTYEQY
.	.	TRBV5-6	TRBJ2-7	ASSLAGSTYEQY
.	once	TRBV27	TRBJ1-1	ASSLSVGGRTEAF
.	.	TRBV3-1/TRBV3-2	TRBJ2-3	ASSKKGPSGADTQY
.	few	TRBV14	TRBJ1-2	ASSQFKAVGGYT
TRBD1	.	TRBV28	TRBJ2-7	ATSRDRGYYEQY
TRBD2	.	TRBV15	TRBJ2-7	ATSPGTSDYEQY
TRBD1	.	TRBV5-4	TRBJ1-6	ASSLPGQGNNSPLH
.	.	TRBV3-1/TRBV3-2	TRBJ1-6	ASSQPNSPLH
.	.	TRBV19	TRBJ1-2	ASSAAQRSGYT
.	.	TRBV3-1/TRBV3-2	TRBJ1-3	ASSQTYRISSGNTIY
.	.	TRBV6-1	TRBJ1-4	ASSEVAFIGLTNEKLF
TRBD1	.	TRBV6-1	TRBJ1-5	ASSEFPTGLLNQPQH
TRBD1	.	TRBV7-2	TRBJ2-1	ASSSGQGHHEQF
.	few	TRBV3-1/TRBV3-2	TRBJ1-4	ASSQLTTTKLF
.	.	TRBV11-3	TRBJ1-1	ASSLIQGTEAF
TRBD1	few	TRBV27	TRBJ2-7	ASSFYRQGYGEQY
TRBD1	.	TRBV6-1	TRBJ1-3	ASSERTGGLSGNTIY
TRBD1	once	TRBV18	TRBJ1-2	ASSYADRGNYGYT
.	.	TRBV7-7	TRBJ2-5	ASSRGRGTQETQY
TRBD1	.	TRBV18	TRBJ1-1	ASSPSTGGPEAF
TRBD1	.	TRBV10-3	TRBJ2-1	AISDFGQGGYEQF
.	.	TRBV19	TRBJ2-1	ASSIATNEQF
TRBD2	.	TRBV29-1	TRBJ2-3	SVALAGVADTQY
TRBD2	.	TRBV5-1	TRBJ2-1	ASSLGLAGEFAEQF
.	once	TRBV2	TRBJ2-3	ASSAHGSDTQY
TRBD1	few	TRBV7-2	TRBJ1-1	ASSLRDRGVLNTEAF
.	.	TRBV2	TRBJ1-3	ASSLSSGNTIY
.	.	TRBV12-5	TRBJ1-2	ASGFNSGGYT
.	.	TRBV27	TRBJ2-3	ASSLWGTSSTDTQY
.	.	TRBV3-1/TRBV3-2	TRBJ2-3	ASRPMGADTQY
TRBD1	.	TRBV7-9	TRBJ1-5	ASSSGGGRNQPQH